These 22 T cell receptor beta chains share one sample of origin, sequenced in a study of blood T cell repertoires in COVID-19. Profiling relied on immunoSEQ multiplex PCR, and the TCRdb table lists in-frame clones only, not all of them. Of around 300,000 clones listed, about 90% are singletons. The specimen was PBMCs or T cells enriched from blood (not recorded which). The receptors were gathered from a man aged 25-45 years who had recovered from COVID-19.

The chain uses TRBV9 and TRBJ2-7; a weak D match, TRBD2 (6 bases). The CDR3 consists of 13 residues. V gave up 2 bases and J gave up 1 base, with 7 bases separating them. Germline-derived CDR1 and CDR2 are SGDLS and YYNGEE. The CDR3 here is CASSVGGSYEQYF. The CDR3 coding sequence is TGTGCCAGCAGCGTTGGGGGGTCCTACGAGCAGTACTTC.

This chain uses TRBV19 with TRBJ1-6; a weak D match, TRBD1 (6 bases). This CDR3 is built from 16 residues. Trimming pared 7 bases from V and 10 bases from J, leaving 23 bases between. Germline CDR1 is LNHDA and CDR2 is SQIVND (reference sequence). The CDR3: CASTINPMGATSPLHF. The DNA of the CDR3 is TGTGCCAGTACCATTAATCCGATGGGGGCAACCTCACCCCTCCACTTT.

This chain connects TRBV30 to TRBJ1-6, with 9 positions matching TRBD1. With V trimmed by 1 base and J by 9 bases, 4 bases remained unmatched. Germline V gene lookup returns CDR1 GTSNPN and CDR2 SVGIG (reference sequence). The length of the CDR3 is 14 residues. The CDR3 spells CAWSADRGGSPLHF. CDR3 coding DNA: TGTGCCTGGAGTGCGGACAGGGGAGGTTCACCCCTCCACTTT.

The chain links TRBV28 to TRBJ2-7; 11 nucleotides align to TRBD1. The germline V gene encodes CDR1 MDHEN and CDR2 SYDVKM. V shed 6 bases and J 6 bases; nucleotides not matched to a gene: 7. This CDR3 comprises 14 residues. This CDR3 reads CASSPGQGGSEQYF. DNA of the CDR3: TGTGCCAGCAGCCCGGGACAGGGGGGCTCCGAGCAGTACTTC.

This chain uses TRBV7-2 with TRBJ1-5; 8 bases line up with TRBD1. Per the germline V gene, CDR1 is SGHTA and CDR2 is FQGNSA. J lost 5 bases, V lost 3 bases, and 6 bases had no gene match. The CDR3 covers 15 residues. CDR3 bases: TGTGCCAGCAGCTTTCCGGGACAGGTCGATCAGCCCCAGCATTTT. It specifies CASSFPGQVDQPQHF.

This chain connects TRBV5-1 to TRBJ2-7, with D possibly matching TRBD2 (5 bases). Germline CDR1 and CDR2: SGHRS and YFSETQ. V dropped 2 bases and J dropped 3 bases, with 9 bases sitting between them. This CDR3 contains 13 residues. Here the CDR3 DNA reads TGCGCCAGCAGCTTCGACTATAACTACGAGCAGTACTTC. Its translation: CASSFDYNYEQYF.

The J gene is TRBJ2-2, the V gene TRBV30; tentative D call: TRBD2 (5 bases). V was clipped by 0 bases and J by 5 bases, with 7 bases between them. This CDR3 comprises 13 residues. Germline V gives CDR1 GTSNPN, CDR2 SVGIG (reference sequence). This chain's CDR3 is CAWSVRRTGELFF. The CDR3 DNA is TGTGCCTGGAGTGTTAGGAGGACCGGGGAGCTGTTTTTT.

V is TRBV30 and J is TRBJ2-1; possibly TRBD2 for D (5 bases). This CDR3 spans 12 amino acids. Per the germline V gene, CDR1 is GTSNPN and CDR2 is SVGIG (reference sequence). Trimming left V 3 bases short and J 6 bases short, with 9 bases between. The CDR3 bases are TGTGCCTGGAGGAGAGGGCTCAATGAGCAGTTCTTC. The encoded protein is CAWRRGLNEQFF.

V gene TRBV5-1 combines with J gene TRBJ1-6; no definite D call. The V and J ends lost 0 bases and 9 bases respectively, with 16 bases between them. Germline loops: CDR1 SGHRS, CDR2 YFSETQ. The CDR3 is 16 residues long. This chain's CDR3 is CASSLEAGNDASPLHF. DNA for the CDR3: TGCGCCAGCAGCTTGGAAGCAGGCAATGATGCTTCACCCCTCCACTTT.

V and J are TRBV18 and TRBJ1-3; TRBD1 aligns across 7 bases. Germline CDR1 reads KGHSH; CDR2 reads LQKENI. This CDR3 is built from 16 residues. V lost 2 bases, J lost 0 bases, and 4 bases stayed unmatched. The CDR3 bases are TGTGCCAGCTCACCATCCGGGACAGCCTCTGGAAACACCATATATTTT. It specifies CASSPSGTASGNTIYF. Complete variable domain (other parts from reference TRBV18 and TRBJ1-3): NAGVMQNPRHLVRRRGQEARLRCSPMKGHSHVYWYRQLPEEGLKFMVYLQKENIIDESGMPKERFSAEFPKEGPSILRIQQVVRGDSAAYFCASSPSGTASGNTIYFGEGSWLTVV.

The chain has TRBV7-9 and TRBJ1-5, with a possible D match to TRBD1 (5 bases). The germline CDR1 and CDR2 sequences are SEHNR and FQNEAQ (reference sequence). CDR3 length: 17 residues. V was trimmed by 1 base and J by 7 bases, leaving 20 bases between them. The CDR3 here is CASSLVQGAGGEQPQHF. For the CDR3, the DNA is TGTGCCAGCAGCTTAGTTCAGGGCGCCGGGGGGGAACAGCCCCAGCATTTT.

The V gene is TRBV7-9, the J gene TRBJ2-3; D unresolved. The CDR3 runs to 12 residues. V lost 4 bases to trimming and J lost 3 bases, with 5 bases between them. Germline V gene data show CDR1 as SEHNR and CDR2 as FQNEAQ (reference sequence). The DNA for the CDR3 is TGTGCCAGCAGCTCCTTGACAGATACGCAGTATTTT. Translation gives CASSSLTDTQYF.

The rearrangement links TRBV5-1 to TRBJ2-5; 7 bases align to TRBD1. Trimming cost V 4 bases and J 3 bases; bases outside gene matches: 9. CDR3 size: 15 residues. CDR1 is SGHRS and CDR2 is YFSETQ in the germline V gene. The CDR3 DNA sequence: TGCGCCAGCAGCCCAACGACAGGGCTAAAAGAGACCCAGTACTTC. Translated: CASSPTTGLKETQYF. Full variable domain (missing parts from reference TRBV5-1 and TRBJ2-5): KAGVTQTPRYLIKTRGQQVTLSCSPISGHRSVSWYQQTPGQGLQFLFEYFSETQRNKGNFPGRFSGRQFSNSRSEMNVSTLELGDSALYLCASSPTTGLKETQYFGPGTRLLVL.

The chain is built from TRBV5-1 and TRBJ2-5; 10 positions agree with TRBD1. With V trimmed by 7 bases and J by 4 bases, 10 bases remained unmatched. The CDR3 is 15 amino acids. Germline V lookup: CDR1 SGHRS, CDR2 YFSETQ. As DNA, the CDR3 is TGCGCCAGCTCCAGGTCCGGGACAGGGGCAGAGACCCAGTACTTC. This sequence encodes CASSRSGTGAETQYF. Full variable domain (outside the CDR3, taken from reference TRBV5-1 and TRBJ2-5): KAGVTQTPRYLIKTRGQQVTLSCSPISGHRSVSWYQQTPGQGLQFLFEYFSETQRNKGNFPGRFSGRQFSNSRSEMNVSTLELGDSALYLCASSRSGTGAETQYFGPGTRLLVL.

V is TRBV4-1 and J is TRBJ1-1; D unclear. CDR3 length: 15 amino acids. Per the germline V gene, CDR1 is MGHRA and CDR2 is YSYEKL. V dropped 3 bases and J dropped 0 bases, with 11 bases sitting between them. The CDR3 spells CASSQNKVMNTEAFF. The CDR3 DNA reads as TGCGCCAGCAGCCAGAACAAAGTTATGAACACTGAAGCTTTCTTT.

The J gene is TRBJ1-1, the V gene TRBV21-1; the table gives TRBD1 as D, unverified against the DNA. TRBV21-1 is a known pseudogene. The CDR3 has 21 residues. DNA of the CDR3: TGTGCCAGCAGCAAGACCCTCTTAGACAGGGTTTGGTTACTGGGAAACACTGAAGCTTTCTTT. This translates into CASSKTLLDRVWLLGNTEAFF.

This clone has only one observation. The CDR3 spells CASSGSGQGHSNQPQHF. CDR3 nucleotides: TGTGCCAGCAGTGGATCGGGACAGGGACATAGCAATCAGCCCCAGCATTTT. The chain recombines TRBV6-4 with TRBJ1-5; 9 nucleotides agree with TRBD1. V lost 4 bases and J lost 0; bases outside the gene matches: 7. Germline loops: CDR1 MRHNA, CDR2 SNTAGT. The CDR3 covers 17 residues.

This rearrangement joins TRBV9 to TRBJ2-1; 10 positions match TRBD1. Germline CDR1 reads SGDLS; CDR2 reads YYNGEE. J lost 5 bases, V lost 3 bases, and 2 bases had no gene match. CDR3 size: 14 residues. This CDR3 is CASSAGTGDNEQFF. DNA of the CDR3: TGTGCCAGCAGCGCCGGGACAGGGGACAATGAGCAGTTCTTC.

V and J are TRBV5-5 and TRBJ1-4; D uncertain. Per the germline V gene, CDR1 is SGHKS and CDR2 is YYEKEE (reference sequence). Between the trimmed V and J ends, which lost 0 bases and 8 bases, there was a span of 5 bases. The CDR3 runs 12 residues. CDR3 DNA sequence: TGTGCCAGCAGCTTGGAGAGGGAAAAACTGTTTTTT. It yields the protein CASSLEREKLFF.

This sequence joins TRBV28 and TRBJ1-5; 8 bases fit TRBD1. Germline trimming cut 5 bases from V and 7 bases from J; bases unmatched to any gene: 13. The CDR3 sequence is 16 residues long. Germline assignment: CDR1 MDHEN and CDR2 SYDVKM. CDR3 bases: TGTGCCAGCAGTGCCTCCTTCCAGGGGGCCGGACAGCCCCAGCATTTT. This encodes CASSASFQGAGQPQHF.

The V gene is TRBV6-5, the J gene TRBJ1-4; D possibly corresponds to TRBD1 (6 bases). CDR1 and CDR2 (germline): MNHEY, SVGAGI. Between the trimmed V and J ends, which lost 3 bases and 6 bases, there was a span of 11 bases. The CDR3 runs 14 residues. The chain's CDR3 is CASSYYRGYEKLFF. For the CDR3, the DNA is TGTGCCAGCAGTTATTATAGGGGGTATGAAAAACTGTTTTTT.

The chain employs TRBV12-3 or TRBV12-4 and TRBJ1-2, with D unresolved. The CDR3 is made up of 13 amino acids. Trimming removed 0 bases at V and 8 bases at J, with 10 bases between. The CDR3 loop reads CASSLARGAGYTF. CDR3 DNA sequence: TGTGCCAGCAGTTTAGCGAGAGGAGCCGGCTACACCTTC.